The present T cell receptor beta chain was sequenced within a study of radiotherapy plus CTLA-4 blockade in lung cancer listed by TCRdb under 2018. Notes on the research overall: Objective responses occurred in approximately 19% of enrolled patients, and roughly 30% achieved disease control. The full study reports these points: The strongest predictors of response, as reported, were early dynamic changes in blood T cell clones along with a rise in serum interferon-beta after radiation. After treatment with radiotherapy and ipilimumab, TCR clones that originated in tumors expanded in peripheral blood.

Library generation was performed with the immunoSEQ multiplex PCR assay. TCRdb's version of the immuneACCESS table is confined to in-frame rearrangements and falls short of the full clone set. An unresolved V gene accounts for under half of the shortfall where checked; the remainder is of unknown origin. The sample table lists 45,000 or so clones, about three quarters of them with a count of one. The ten most abundant clones make up 3.5% to 4% of the sample. The germline V gene provides CDR1 LGHNA and CDR2 YNFKEQ. V is pruned by 2 bases and J by 5 bases, leaving 17 bases of the junction without a gene match. The CDR3 numbers 20 residues from cysteine through phenylalanine. The kept DNA is CDR3 alone, 60 bases in frame from the first base. The study evaluated CTLA-4 blockade (ipilimumab) given together with focal radiation therapy in patients who had chemo-refractory metastatic non-small-cell lung cancer.

There are a few counts of this clone. There is no known antigen for this receptor. No per-base quality is available; no much larger clone lies one base away. This TCR was sampled from a human donor with non-small cell lung cancer who had a complete response to radiotherapy plus ipilimumab. Recombination linked TRBV4-2 to TRBJ2-1; 11 bases in the junction line up with TRBD2. Source: peripheral blood, taken from a patient treated with radiotherapy plus ipilimumab. The CDR3 in this case is CASSQPVWGLADVKHNEQFF. Read as DNA, the sequence is TGTGCCAGCAGCCAACCGGTGTGGGGACTAGCGGACGTTAAGCACAATGAGCAGTTCTTC.